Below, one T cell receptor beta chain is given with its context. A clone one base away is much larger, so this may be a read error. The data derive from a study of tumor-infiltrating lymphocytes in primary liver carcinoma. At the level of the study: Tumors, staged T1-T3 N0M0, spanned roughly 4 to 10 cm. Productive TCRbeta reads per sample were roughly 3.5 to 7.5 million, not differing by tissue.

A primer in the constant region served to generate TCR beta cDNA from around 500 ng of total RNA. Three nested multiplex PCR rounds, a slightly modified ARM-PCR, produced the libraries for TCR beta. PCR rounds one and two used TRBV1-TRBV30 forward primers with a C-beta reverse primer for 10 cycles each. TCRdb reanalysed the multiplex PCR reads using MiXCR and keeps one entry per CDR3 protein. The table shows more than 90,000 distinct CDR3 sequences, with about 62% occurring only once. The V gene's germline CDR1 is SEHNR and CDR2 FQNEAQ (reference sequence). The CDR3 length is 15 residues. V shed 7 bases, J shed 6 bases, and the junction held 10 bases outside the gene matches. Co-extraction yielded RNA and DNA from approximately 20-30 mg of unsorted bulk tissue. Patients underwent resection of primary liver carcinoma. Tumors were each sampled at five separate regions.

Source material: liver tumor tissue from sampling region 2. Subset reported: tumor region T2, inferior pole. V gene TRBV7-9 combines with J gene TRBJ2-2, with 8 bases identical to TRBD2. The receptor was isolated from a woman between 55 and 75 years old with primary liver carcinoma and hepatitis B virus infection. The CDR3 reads CASKGGQAGAGELFF. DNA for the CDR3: TGTGCCAGCAAAGGGGGTCAAGCGGGAGCCGGGGAGCTGTTTTTT.